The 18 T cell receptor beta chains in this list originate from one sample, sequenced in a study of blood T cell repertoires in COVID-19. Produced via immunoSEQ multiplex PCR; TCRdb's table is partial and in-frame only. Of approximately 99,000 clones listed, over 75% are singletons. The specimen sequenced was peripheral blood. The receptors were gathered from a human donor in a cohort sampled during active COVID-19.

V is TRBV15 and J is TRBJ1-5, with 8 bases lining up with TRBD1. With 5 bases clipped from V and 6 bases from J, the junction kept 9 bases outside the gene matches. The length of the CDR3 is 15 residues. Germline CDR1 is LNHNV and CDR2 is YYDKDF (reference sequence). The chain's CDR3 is CATSYSSGGSQPQHF. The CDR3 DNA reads TGTGCCACCAGCTATTCTTCAGGGGGCAGTCAGCCCCAGCATTTT.

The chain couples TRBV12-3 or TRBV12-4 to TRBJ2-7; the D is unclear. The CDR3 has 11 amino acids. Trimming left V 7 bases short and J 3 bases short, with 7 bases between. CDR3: CASTAVYEQYF. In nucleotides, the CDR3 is TGTGCCAGCACTGCAGTCTACGAGCAGTACTTC.

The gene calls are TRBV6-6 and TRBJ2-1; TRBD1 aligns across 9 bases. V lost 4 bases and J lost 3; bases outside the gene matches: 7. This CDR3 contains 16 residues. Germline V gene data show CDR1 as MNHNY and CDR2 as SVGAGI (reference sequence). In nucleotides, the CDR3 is TGTGCCAGCAGTTCCCTGGGACAGGGTGTCTACAATGAGCAGTTCTTC. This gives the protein CASSSLGQGVYNEQFF.

CDR3 protein: CASSPAWQGNTIYF. In nucleotides, the CDR3 is TGTGCCAGCAGCCCTGCTTGGCAGGGAAACACCATATATTTT. The genes are TRBV3-1 (or the pseudogene TRBV3-2) and TRBJ1-3, with no clear D. This CDR3 is built from 14 residues. The V end was cut by 4 bases, the J end by 4 bases, with 11 bases between. Looked up from germline, CDR1 is LGHDT and CDR2 is YNNKEL (reference sequence).

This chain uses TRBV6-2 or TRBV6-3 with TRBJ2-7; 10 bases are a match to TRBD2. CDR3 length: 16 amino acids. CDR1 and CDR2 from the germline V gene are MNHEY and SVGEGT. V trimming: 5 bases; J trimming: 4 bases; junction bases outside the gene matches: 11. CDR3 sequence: CASSRPGEREGYEQYF. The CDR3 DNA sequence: TGTGCCAGCAGTCGACCTGGGGAGCGGGAGGGTTACGAGCAGTACTTC.

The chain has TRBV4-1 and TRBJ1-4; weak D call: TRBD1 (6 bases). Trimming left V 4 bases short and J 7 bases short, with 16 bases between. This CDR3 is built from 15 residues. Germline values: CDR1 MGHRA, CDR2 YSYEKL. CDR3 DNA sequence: TGCGCCAGCAGCCCAGGGGACCCGGGAGGTGAAAAACTGTTTTTT. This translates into CASSPGDPGGEKLFF.

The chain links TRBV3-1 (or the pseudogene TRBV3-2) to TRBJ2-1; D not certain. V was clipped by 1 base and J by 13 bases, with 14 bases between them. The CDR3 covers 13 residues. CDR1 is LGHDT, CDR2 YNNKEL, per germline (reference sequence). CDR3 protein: CASSQGAVGLQFF. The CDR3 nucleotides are TGTGCCAGCAGCCAAGGGGCCGTGGGTCTTCAGTTCTTC.

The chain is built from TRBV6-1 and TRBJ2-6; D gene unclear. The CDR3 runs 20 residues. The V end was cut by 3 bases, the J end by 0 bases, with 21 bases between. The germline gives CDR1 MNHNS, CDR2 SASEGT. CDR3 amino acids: CASSDPRRQSHSSGANVLTF. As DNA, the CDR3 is TGTGCCAGCAGTGATCCGAGGCGCCAATCCCATAGCTCTGGGGCCAACGTCCTGACTTTC.

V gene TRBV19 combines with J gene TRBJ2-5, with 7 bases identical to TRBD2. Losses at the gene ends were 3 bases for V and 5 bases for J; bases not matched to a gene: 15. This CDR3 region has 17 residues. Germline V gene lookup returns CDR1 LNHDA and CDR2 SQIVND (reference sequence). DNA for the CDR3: TGTGCCAGTAGTATGATGTCTAGCGGTGGCGGTTTGGAGACCCAGTACTTC. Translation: CASSMMSSGGGLETQYF.

CDR3 sequence (DNA): TGTGCCAGCAGTCGCGAACCTAAAGAGACCCAGTACTTC. Translation gives CASSREPKETQYF. The J gene is TRBJ2-5, the V gene TRBV6-4, with D hard to call. V shed 5 bases and J shed 3 bases, with 10 bases lying between them. The CDR3 loop spans 13 amino acids. In germline, CDR1 is MRHNA, CDR2 SNTAGT.

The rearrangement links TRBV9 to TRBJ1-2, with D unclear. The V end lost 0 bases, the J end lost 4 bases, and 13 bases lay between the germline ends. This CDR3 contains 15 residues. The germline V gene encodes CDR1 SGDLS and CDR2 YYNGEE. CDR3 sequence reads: CASSVEEGTGYGYTF. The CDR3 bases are TGTGCCAGCAGCGTAGAGGAAGGAACGGGCTATGGCTACACCTTC.

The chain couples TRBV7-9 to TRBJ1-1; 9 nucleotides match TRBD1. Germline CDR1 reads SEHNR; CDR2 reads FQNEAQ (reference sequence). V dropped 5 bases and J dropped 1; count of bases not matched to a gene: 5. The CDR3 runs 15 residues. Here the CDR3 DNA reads TGTGCCAGCAGCCTCCTGGGACAGGGGAACACTGAAGCTTTCTTT. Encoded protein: CASSLLGQGNTEAFF.

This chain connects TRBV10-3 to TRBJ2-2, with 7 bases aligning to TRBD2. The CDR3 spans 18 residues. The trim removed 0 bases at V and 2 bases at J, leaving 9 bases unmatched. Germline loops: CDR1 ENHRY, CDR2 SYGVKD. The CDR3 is CAISESRGVGLNTGELFF. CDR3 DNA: TGTGCCATCAGTGAGTCTCGGGGGGTGGGACTAAACACCGGGGAGCTGTTTTTT.

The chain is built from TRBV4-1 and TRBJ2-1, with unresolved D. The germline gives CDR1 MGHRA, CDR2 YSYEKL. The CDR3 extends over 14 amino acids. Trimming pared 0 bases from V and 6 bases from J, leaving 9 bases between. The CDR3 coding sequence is TGCGCCAGCAGCCAAGATCCTGCGTCCAATGAGCAGTTCTTC. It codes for CASSQDPASNEQFF.

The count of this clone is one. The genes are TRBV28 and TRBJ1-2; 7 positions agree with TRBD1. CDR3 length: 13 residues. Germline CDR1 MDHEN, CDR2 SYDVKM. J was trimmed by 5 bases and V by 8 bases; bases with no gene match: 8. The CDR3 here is CASLDREIYGYTF. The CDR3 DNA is TGTGCCAGCCTTGACAGGGAGATATATGGCTACACCTTC.

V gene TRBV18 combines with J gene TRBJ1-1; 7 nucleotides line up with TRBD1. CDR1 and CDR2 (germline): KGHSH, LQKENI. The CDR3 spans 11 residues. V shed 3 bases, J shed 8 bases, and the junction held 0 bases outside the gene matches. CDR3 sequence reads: CASSPDREAFF. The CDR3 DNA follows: TGTGCCAGCTCACCGGACAGGGAAGCTTTCTTT. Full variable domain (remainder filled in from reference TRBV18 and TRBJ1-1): NAGVMQNPRHLVRRRGQEARLRCSPMKGHSHVYWYRQLPEEGLKFMVYLQKENIIDESGMPKERFSAEFPKEGPSILRIQQVVRGDSAAYFCASSPDREAFFGQGTRLTVV.

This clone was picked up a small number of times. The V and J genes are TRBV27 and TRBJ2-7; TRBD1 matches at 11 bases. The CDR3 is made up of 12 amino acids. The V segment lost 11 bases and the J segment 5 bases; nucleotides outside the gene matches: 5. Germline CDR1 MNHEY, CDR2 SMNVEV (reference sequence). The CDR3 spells CAGQGAGDEQYF. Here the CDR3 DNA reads TGTGCCGGACAGGGGGCGGGCGACGAGCAGTACTTC.

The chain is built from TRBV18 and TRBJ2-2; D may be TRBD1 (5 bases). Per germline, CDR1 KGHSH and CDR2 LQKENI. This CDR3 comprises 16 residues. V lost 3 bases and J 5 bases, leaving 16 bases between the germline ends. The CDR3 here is CASSPSTSRDTGELFF. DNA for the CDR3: TGTGCCAGCTCACCCTCAACCAGCAGGGATACCGGGGAGCTGTTTTTT.